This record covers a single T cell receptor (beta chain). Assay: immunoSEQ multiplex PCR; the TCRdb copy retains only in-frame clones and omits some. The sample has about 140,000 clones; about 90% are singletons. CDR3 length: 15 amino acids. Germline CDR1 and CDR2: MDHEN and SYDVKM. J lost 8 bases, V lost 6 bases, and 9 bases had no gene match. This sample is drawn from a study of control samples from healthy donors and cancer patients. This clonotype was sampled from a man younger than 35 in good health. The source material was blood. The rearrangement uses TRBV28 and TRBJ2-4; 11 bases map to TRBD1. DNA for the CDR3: TGTGCCAGCAGCCCCCGGGACAGGGGGACGGACATTCAGTACTTC. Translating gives CASSPRDRGTDIQYF.